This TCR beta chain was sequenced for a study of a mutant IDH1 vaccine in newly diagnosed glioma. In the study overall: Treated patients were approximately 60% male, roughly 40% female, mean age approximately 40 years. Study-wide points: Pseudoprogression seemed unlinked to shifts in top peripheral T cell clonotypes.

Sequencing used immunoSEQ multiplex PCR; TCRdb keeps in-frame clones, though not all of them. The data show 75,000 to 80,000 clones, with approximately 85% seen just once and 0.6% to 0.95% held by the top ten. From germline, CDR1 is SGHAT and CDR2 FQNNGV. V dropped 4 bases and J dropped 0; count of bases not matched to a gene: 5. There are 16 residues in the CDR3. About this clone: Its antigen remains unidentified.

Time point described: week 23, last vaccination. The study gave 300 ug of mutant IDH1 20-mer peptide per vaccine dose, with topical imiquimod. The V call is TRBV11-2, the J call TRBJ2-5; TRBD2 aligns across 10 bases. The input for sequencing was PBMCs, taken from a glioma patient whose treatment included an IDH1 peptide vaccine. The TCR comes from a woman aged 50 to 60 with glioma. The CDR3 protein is CASSSSGRADQETQYF. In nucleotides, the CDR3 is TGTGCCAGCAGCTCCAGCGGGAGGGCCGACCAAGAGACCCAGTACTTC.